This TCR beta chain is drawn from a study of regulatory T cells in long-lasting Graves disease. V was cut by 0 bases and J by 3 bases, with 9 bases left in between. Germline V gives CDR1 KGHSH, CDR2 LQKENI. CDR3 length: 14 amino acids. Points on this clonotype: Its antigen is currently unknown.

To make TCR beta libraries, researchers used iRepertoire HTBI primers and Arm-PCR of CDR3 regions. Per the original data handling: Identification yielded some 65 TRBV and 14 TRBJ segments across samples. TCRdb re-derived calls from the multiplex PCR reads in MiXCR, one entry per CDR3 protein. For this entry, the V and J calls and clone size follow TCRdb and not the study's own pipeline. Found here are 400,000 to 550,000 distinct CDR3 sequences, around 15% of them singletons; the top ten hold about 25%. Broader study findings: Newly diagnosed Graves' patients had higher TCR diversity than persistent ones.

Time point meaning: newly diagnosed GD, antithyroid drugs for less than 3 months. Extracted PBMC RNA gave rise to the TCR library. The same specimen was also included in a second study, on T cells in Graves' hyperthyroidism and ophthalmopathy. That work adds: The TCR CDR3 was amplified in a first-round RT-PCR using the HTBI primer set. Separating ophthalmopathy from stable hyperthyroidism was achieved by a 13 V-J model.

Sequencing was performed on peripheral blood mononuclear cells (PBMCs), taken at new diagnosis, from a patient treated with antithyroid drugs. This TCR came from a woman aged 18-29 years with Graves disease. V and J are TRBV18 and TRBJ2-7, with D perhaps TRBD1 (6 bases). The CDR3 nucleotides read TGTGCCAGCTCACCACCGGACAGAAACTACGAGCAGTACTTC. This codes for CASSPPDRNYEQYF. The complete variable domain, with remaining parts taken from reference TRBV18 and TRBJ2-7, reads NAGVMQNPRHLVRRRGQEARLRCSPMKGHSHVYWYRQLPEEGLKFMVYLQKENIIDESGMPKERFSAEFPKEGPSILRIQQVVRGDSAAYFCASSPPDRNYEQYFGPGTRLTVT.